Given below is one TCR beta chain in context. Trimming cost V 0 bases and J 3 bases, with 12 bases left between them. The germline gives CDR1 KGHSH, CDR2 LQKENI. This CDR3 has 16 residues. This sample was included in a study of blood T cell repertoires in COVID-19. Clones were sequenced by immunoSEQ multiplex PCR, and TCRdb holds only the in-frame ones, with some missing. The sample includes more than 250,000 clones, around 82% of them seen just once. The sequenced sample consisted of peripheral blood. This receptor was obtained from a human donor in a cohort sampled during active COVID-19. This chain connects TRBV18 to TRBJ1-5; a weak D match, TRBD1 (6 bases). CDR3 DNA sequence: TGTGCCAGCTCACCACCGGTCAGGGGCACCAATCAGCCCCAGCATTTT. Translating gives CASSPPVRGTNQPQHF.